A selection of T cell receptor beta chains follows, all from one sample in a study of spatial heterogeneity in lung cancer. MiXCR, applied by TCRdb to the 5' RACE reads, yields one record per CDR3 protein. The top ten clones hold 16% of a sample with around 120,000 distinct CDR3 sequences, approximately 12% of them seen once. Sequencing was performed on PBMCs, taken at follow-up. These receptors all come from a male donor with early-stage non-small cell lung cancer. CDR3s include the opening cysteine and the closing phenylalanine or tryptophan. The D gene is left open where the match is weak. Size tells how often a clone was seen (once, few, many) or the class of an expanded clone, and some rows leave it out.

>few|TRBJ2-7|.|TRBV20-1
TGCAGTGCCCAAGAGGGGGGGAGCGAGCAGTACTTC
CSAQEGGSEQYF
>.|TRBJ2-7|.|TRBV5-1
TGCGCCAGCAGCCCCTCCTCCGGGGGAGAGGACGAGCAGTACTTC
CASSPSSGGEDEQYF
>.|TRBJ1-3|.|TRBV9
TGTGCCAGCAGAGCTACCCTATCTGGAAACACCATATATTTT
CASRATLSGNTIYF
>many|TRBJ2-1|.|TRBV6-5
TGTGCCAGCAGTTCTACCTACAGGGTCCGAACTGGTCTTGAGCAGTTCTTC
CASSSTYRVRTGLEQFF
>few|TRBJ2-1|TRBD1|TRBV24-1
TGTGCCACCAGTGATGCCGGACAGGGGACCAATGAGCAGTTCTTC
CATSDAGQGTNEQFF
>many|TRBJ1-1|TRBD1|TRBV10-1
TGCGCCAGTCAAGACAGGGGTGGCACTGAAGCTTTCTTT
CASQDRGGTEAFF
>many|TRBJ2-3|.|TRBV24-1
TGTGCCACCAGTGATCAACAGACAAGCACAGATACGCAGTATTTT
CATSDQQTSTDTQYF
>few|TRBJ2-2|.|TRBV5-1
TGCGCCAGCAGCCCACCGGGACCTGCGACCGGGGAGCTGTTTTTT
CASSPPGPATGELFF
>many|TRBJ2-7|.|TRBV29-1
TGCAGCGTTCTTCCTGGCCGGAACGCCTACGAGCAGTACTTC
CSVLPGRNAYEQYF
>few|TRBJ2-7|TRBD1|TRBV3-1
TGTGCCAGCAGCCCGGGACAGGGGTTGAACGAGCAGTACTTC
CASSPGQGLNEQYF
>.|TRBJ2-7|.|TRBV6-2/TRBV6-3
TGTGCCAGCAGTAGGAGGGAGATTCCCTACGAGCAGTACTTC
CASSRREIPYEQYF
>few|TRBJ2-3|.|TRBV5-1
TGCGCCAGCAGCTCTGGACAGGGAGGGGGCACAGATACGCAGTATTTT
CASSSGQGGGTDTQYF
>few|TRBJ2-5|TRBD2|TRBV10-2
TGCGCCGCTCTCCCCTGGCGGGGGTCCCAAGAGACCCAGTACTTC
CAALPWRGSQETQYF
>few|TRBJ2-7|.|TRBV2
TGTGCCAGCAGTTTAAACTCCTACGAGCAGTACTTC
CASSLNSYEQYF
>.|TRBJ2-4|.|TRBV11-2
TGTGCCAGCAGCTTAGAACAACTAGCCAAAAACATTCAGTACTTC
CASSLEQLAKNIQYF
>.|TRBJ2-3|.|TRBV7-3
TGTGCCAGCAGCCTGGGACTCGGCGGAGATACGCAGTATTTT
CASSLGLGGDTQYF
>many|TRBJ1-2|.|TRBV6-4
TGTGCCAGCAGTGACGGGGGGGCGTCGTTTGGCTACACCTTC
CASSDGGASFGYTF
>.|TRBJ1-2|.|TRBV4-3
TGCGCCAGCAGCCAAGATCCGACTAACTATGGCTACACCTTC
CASSQDPTNYGYTF
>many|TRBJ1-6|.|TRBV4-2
TGTGCCAGCAGCCACCCAGAAGGCCCGTGGCACCTCCACTTT
CASSHPEGPWHLHF
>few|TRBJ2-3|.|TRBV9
TGTGCCAGCAGCACACGGACCGCCAGAGATACGCAGTATTTT
CASSTRTARDTQYF
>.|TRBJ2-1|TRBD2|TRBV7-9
TGTGCCAGCAGTAACCCGGGGGGGTACAATGAGCAGTTCTTC
CASSNPGGYNEQFF
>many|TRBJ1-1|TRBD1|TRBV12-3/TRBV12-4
TGTGCCAGCAGTTCCAGGGGGTTCACTGAAGCTTTCTTT
CASSSRGFTEAFF
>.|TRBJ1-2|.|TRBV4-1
TGCGCCAGCAGCCAAGGACCTCTGGTACAGGGTTACTATGGCTACACCTTC
CASSQGPLVQGYYGYTF
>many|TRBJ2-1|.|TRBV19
TGTGCCAGTAGTATAGGATTGGATGAGCAGTTCTTC
CASSIGLDEQFF
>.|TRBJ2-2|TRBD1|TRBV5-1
TGCGCCAGCAGCTTCATAATACCGGGACAGGGGAGGACCGGGGAGCTGTTTTTT
CASSFIIPGQGRTGELFF
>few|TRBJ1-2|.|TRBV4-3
TGCGCCAGCAGCCAAGATCGGGGTGGAGGCTACACCTTC
CASSQDRGGGYTF
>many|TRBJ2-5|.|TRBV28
TGTGCCAGTAGGGTACAGGGCCTAGAGACCCAGTACTTC
CASRVQGLETQYF
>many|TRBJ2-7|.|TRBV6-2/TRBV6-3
TGTGCCAGCAGTTACGGGGTTCCGCGGGAGCAGTACTTC
CASSYGVPREQYF
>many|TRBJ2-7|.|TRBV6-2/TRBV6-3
TGTGCCAGCAGCTTTACGTGGGGGGCGTACGAGCAGTACTTC
CASSFTWGAYEQYF
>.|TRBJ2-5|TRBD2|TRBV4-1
TGCGCCAGCAGCCCGGGGATAGCGGGGGGGCTGGCCCCTCAAGAGACCCAGTACTTC
CASSPGIAGGLAPQETQYF
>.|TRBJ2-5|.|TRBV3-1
TGTGCCAGCAGCCCAGTGAGGGAGACCCAGTACTTC
CASSPVRETQYF
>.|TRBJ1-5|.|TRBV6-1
TGTGCCAGCAGTGAAGCTGGTTTGAGGTCCCAGCCCCAGCATTTT
CASSEAGLRSQPQHF
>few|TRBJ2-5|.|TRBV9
TGTGCCAGCAGCGTAAGGGGGGGTCTTTGGATCGAAGAGACCCAGTACTTC
CASSVRGGLWIEETQYF
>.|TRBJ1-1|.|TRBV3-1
TGTGCCAGCAGCCAAATAGGCAGGGAGAACACTGAAGCTTTCTTT
CASSQIGRENTEAFF
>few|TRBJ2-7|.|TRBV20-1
TGCAGTGCCGGAACAGGAACCTACGAGCAGTACTTC
CSAGTGTYEQYF
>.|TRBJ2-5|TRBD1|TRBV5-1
TGCGCCAGCAGCTCGCGGACAGGGCGAGAGACCCAGTACTTC
CASSSRTGRETQYF
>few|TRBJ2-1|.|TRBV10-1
TGCGCCAGCAGTGAGACAGGGAAATTTGGGGATGAGCAGTTCTTC
CASSETGKFGDEQFF
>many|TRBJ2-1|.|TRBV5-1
TGCGCCAGCAGCCCGGGACCAGGGAATGAGCAGTTCTTC
CASSPGPGNEQFF
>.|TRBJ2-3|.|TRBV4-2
TGTGCCAGCAGCCAAGATCTCAGGGGCACCTCGGATACGCAGTATTTT
CASSQDLRGTSDTQYF
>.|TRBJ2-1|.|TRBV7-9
TGTGCCAGCAGCTTAGCCTCATCAAAGAATGAGCAGTTCTTC
CASSLASSKNEQFF
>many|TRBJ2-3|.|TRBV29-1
TGCAGCGCCGGGACTGAATCAGATACGCAGTATTTT
CSAGTESDTQYF
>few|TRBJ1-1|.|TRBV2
TGTGCCAGCAGCTCCTGGGGCCGGGGCACTGAAGCTTTCTTT
CASSSWGRGTEAFF
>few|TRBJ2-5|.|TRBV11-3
TGTGCCAGCAGCGCCTCTGCGGGGCAAGAGACCCAGTACTTC
CASSASAGQETQYF
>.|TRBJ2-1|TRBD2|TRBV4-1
TGCGCCAGCAGCCAAGATCTTGAGACTAGCGATTCCCACAATGAGCAGTTCTTC
CASSQDLETSDSHNEQFF
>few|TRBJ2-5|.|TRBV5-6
TGTGCCAGCAGCTCGTTCCAAGAGACCCAGTACTTC
CASSSFQETQYF
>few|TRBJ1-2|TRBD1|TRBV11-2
TGTGCCAGCAGCTTCCGGACAGGGGGCAAAGGTGGCTACACCTTC
CASSFRTGGKGGYTF
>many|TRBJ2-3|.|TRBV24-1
TGTGCCACCAGTGATTTTAACGGGGTAGACCAGCAGTATTTT
CATSDFNGVDQQYF
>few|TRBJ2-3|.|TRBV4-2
TGTGCCAGCAGCCAAGTCGGAGCGGCTAGCACAGATACGCAGTATTTT
CASSQVGAASTDTQYF
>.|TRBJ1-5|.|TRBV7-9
TGTGCCAGCGGGGAGGCCGCCTATCGCAATCAGCCCCAGCATTTT
CASGEAAYRNQPQHF
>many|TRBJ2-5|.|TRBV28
TGTGCCAGCAGTTTAGGGGGCTTTGTGGAGACCCAGTACTTC
CASSLGGFVETQYF
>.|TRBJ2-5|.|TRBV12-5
TGTGCTAGTGGTTTGGCCAGTCCCGTCGGGACCCAGTACTTC
CASGLASPVGTQYF
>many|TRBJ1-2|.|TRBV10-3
TGTGCCATCAGTGAATCTGGGCTCGGCTACACCTTC
CAISESGLGYTF
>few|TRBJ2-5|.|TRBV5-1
TGCGCCAGCACCCCTGGCAGACAAGAGACCCAGTACTTC
CASTPGRQETQYF
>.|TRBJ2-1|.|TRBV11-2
TGTGCCAGCAGCTTAAACACAGGGTCCAATGAGCAGTTCTTC
CASSLNTGSNEQFF
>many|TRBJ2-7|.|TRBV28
TGTGCCAGCAGTTTACTTAGCGAACAGTACTTC
CASSLLSEQYF
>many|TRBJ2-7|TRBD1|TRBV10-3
TGTGCCATCAGTGGCAGGGGGTTTCAGTACTTC
CAISGRGFQYF
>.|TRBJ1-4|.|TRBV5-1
TGCGCCAGCAGCTTTCAGGGCGGGGGCAGCGAAAAACTGTTTTTT
CASSFQGGGSEKLFF
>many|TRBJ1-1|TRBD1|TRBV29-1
TGCAGCGTCGACAGGGGTCGGACTGAAGCTTTCTTT
CSVDRGRTEAFF